The entry below describes one T cell receptor (beta chain). Its antigen is still unknown. Clones were read by immunoSEQ multiplex PCR, and TCRdb kept only the in-frame ones, dropping some. The sample includes 31,000 or so clones, 75% to 95% seen only once; the top ten take about 4.5%. The data were obtained in a study of OX40 agonist ivuxolimab in advanced cancers. Study-wide context: Enrollees could have had prior anti-PD-1, anti-PD-L1 or anti-CTLA-4 therapy, which approximately 38% had received. Study-wide findings and caveats: Expanded peripheral T cell antigen specificity was not determined.

Germline V gives CDR1 MGHRA, CDR2 YSYEKL. Trimming removed 4 bases at V and 0 bases at J, with 25 bases between. This CDR3 comprises 20 residues. The TCR was taken from an adult with an advanced solid tumor such as melanoma, head and neck, liver or kidney cancer. The V call is TRBV4-1, the J call TRBJ2-1; D may be TRBD2 (6 bases). The sample consisted of CD4+ or CD8+ T cells sorted from blood, taken in a trial of the OX40 agonist ivuxolimab. CDR3 sequence: CASSPRDLRSLISSYNEQFF. CDR3 nucleotide sequence: TGCGCCAGCAGCCCCCGGGACTTGCGTTCACTGATAAGCTCCTACAATGAGCAGTTCTTC.